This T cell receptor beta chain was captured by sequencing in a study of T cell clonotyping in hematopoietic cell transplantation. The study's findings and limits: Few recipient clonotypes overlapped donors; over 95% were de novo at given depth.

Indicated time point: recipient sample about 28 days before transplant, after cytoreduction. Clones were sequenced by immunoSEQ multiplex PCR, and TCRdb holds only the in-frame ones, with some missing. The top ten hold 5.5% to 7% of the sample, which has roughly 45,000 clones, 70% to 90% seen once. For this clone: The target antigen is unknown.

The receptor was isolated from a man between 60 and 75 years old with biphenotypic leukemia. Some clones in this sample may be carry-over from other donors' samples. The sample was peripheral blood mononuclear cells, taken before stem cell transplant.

In nucleotides, the CDR3 is TGTGCCAGCAGTGAGGAGGGTCACGAGCAGTACTTC. Translated, it gives CASSEEGHEQYF. The chain combines TRBV2 with TRBJ2-7; perhaps TRBD2 as D (6 bases). Between the trimmed V and J ends, which lost 3 bases and 5 bases, there was a span of 8 bases. The germline V gene has CDR1 SNHLY and CDR2 FYNNEI. This CDR3 spans 12 amino acids. Full variable domain (rest looked up from reference TRBV2 and TRBJ2-7): EPEVTQTPSHQVTQMGQEVILRCVPISNHLYFYWYRQILGQKVEFLVSFYNNEISEKSEIFDDQFSVERPDGSNFTLKIRSTKLEDSAMYFCASSEEGHEQYFGPGTRLTVT.